This T cell receptor (beta chain) was captured by sequencing in a study of shared clonotypes between healthy human individuals. Study-level information: Per donor, three plates held CD4 naive cells, three held CD4 memory, two held CD8 naive and one held CD8 memory.

Points on this clone: The target antigen is unknown.

CDR1 is MNHEY, CDR2 SMNVEV, per germline (reference sequence). The germline V and J ends were trimmed by 7 bases and 3 bases, with 18 bases remaining between them. The length of the CDR3 is 16 residues. Donors were healthy HIV-negative adults without recent acute infections or vaccinations. Into CD45RA+ naive and CD45RA-negative memory subsets, the CD4+ cells were split. Assay used: immunoSEQ multiplex PCR; TCRdb lists only in-frame clones, some missing. Of roughly 2.6 million clones listed, just over 90% are singletons. Findings and caveats of the study: When compared with the clonotypes that were shared by all four sorted-subset donors, the non-shared clonotypes turned out to have lower generation probabilities.

The sample comprised naive CD4+ T cells sorted from blood. Noted subset: CD45RA+ positively selected. This sequence originates from a man between 18 and 29 years old in good health. The rearrangement links TRBV27 to TRBJ2-2; no clear D gene. CDR3 residues: CASTSTLPIHTGELFF. The CDR3 DNA follows: TGTGCCAGCACCTCAACCCTACCGATTCACACCGGGGAGCTGTTTTTT.